This TCR beta chain was identified during a study of cytomegalovirus exposure and HLA in healthy donors. Some clones are missing from TCRdb's copy, which holds only in-frame ones; the method was immunoSEQ multiplex PCR. This sample carries about 280,000 clones, 86% of them seen once, and the ten largest clones take approximately 1%. The CDR3 is 15 residues long. J was trimmed by 4 bases and V by 5 bases; bases with no gene match: 8. Germline V lookup: CDR1 SGHRS, CDR2 YFSETQ. Regarding this clone: Its antigen is not identified.

Study-level findings and limits: Many donors carried some public TCRs, although rarity characterized most TCR sequences. Using the classifier, cytomegalovirus status was reportedly diagnosed with high specificity and sensitivity.

The rearrangement joins TRBV5-1 to TRBJ1-2; 10 bases agree with TRBD1. The clonotype was recovered from a woman aged 18-30 years in good health and CMV-seronegative. The sample taken for sequencing was PBMCs. The CDR3 protein is CASSTRDRGFYGYTF. For the CDR3, the DNA is TGCGCCAGCAGTACTCGGGACAGGGGATTCTATGGCTACACCTTC.